This TCR beta chain is drawn from a study of blood T cell repertoires in COVID-19. What the recovered Cohort 3 donors had was two negative PCRs, clearance, or symptom resolution. Study processing details: Reference gene primers were amplified, and this amplification served to estimate nucleated cell counts. Generated by immunoSEQ multiplex PCR, the TCRdb table keeps only in-frame clones and is missing some. The V and J calls and the clone size are those of that table, but D and trimming were determined from the DNA. This table holds around 290,000 clones, roughly 89% found once. The sequencing input was PBMCs or T cells enriched from blood (not recorded which). The clonotype was recovered from a woman in her thirties or forties who had recovered from COVID-19.

In DNA form, the CDR3 reads TGTGCAAGTCGCTTAGCCGGTCACCCACAGGGAAAATTAGGGCAGTTCTTC. It encodes CASRLAGHPQGKLGQFF. The chain uses TRBV12-2 and TRBJ2-1; TRBD1 reflects the table's D call only, with no check against the DNA. TRBV12-2 is classified as a pseudogene. CDR3 length equals 17 residues.